The present TCR beta chain was sequenced within a study of T cells expressing NK-cell markers. Following a re-call of the 5' RACE reads, TCRdb has one entry per CDR3 protein and lacks DNA. The sample holds a few hundred thousand distinct CDR3 sequences. The origin of this receptor is a man younger than 35 in good health. The sequencing sample was made of blood T cells: a sorted CD56 or NKG2C T cell subset, CD4+ or CD8+ T cells, or bulk PBMC T cells (not recorded which).

CDR3 loop: CATRASGANVLTF. This sequence joins TRBV15 and TRBJ2-6. CDR3 size: 13 residues. Per germline, CDR1 LNHNV and CDR2 YYDKDF (reference sequence).